These 30 T cell receptor beta chains share one sample of origin, sequenced in a study of identical twins. TCRdb re-analysed the 5' RACE reads in MiXCR, keeping a single row per CDR3 protein. The profile shows roughly 1,500,000 distinct CDR3 sequences, around 29% of them singletons. Material for sequencing was cord blood. The origin of the receptors is a newborn girl in good health.

The J gene is TRBJ2-1, the V gene TRBV4-1; 10 bases are shared with TRBD1. The CDR3 length is 15 residues. V dropped 3 bases and J dropped 8; count of bases not matched to a gene: 7. Germline CDR1 and CDR2: MGHRA and YSYEKL. The CDR3 spells CASSHRDRGGDEQFF. The CDR3 DNA sequence: TGCGCCAGCAGCCACCGGGACAGGGGAGGAGATGAGCAGTTCTTC.

The chain recombines TRBV7-2 with TRBJ2-3; 9 bases fit TRBD2. The CDR3 contains 14 residues. Germline V gene data show CDR1 as SGHTA and CDR2 as FQGNSA. The ends lost 5 bases at V and 6 bases at J; junction bases unmatched: 6. The CDR3 reads CASSKGLAVDTQYF. The CDR3 nucleotides read TGTGCCAGCAGCAAGGGACTAGCAGTCGATACGCAGTATTTT. The variable domain in full, completed from reference TRBV7-2 and TRBJ2-3, reads GAGVSQSPSNKVTEKGKDVELRCDPISGHTALYWYRQSLGQGLEFLIYFQGNSAPDKSGLPSDRFSAERTGGSVSTLTIQRTQQEDSAVYLCASSKGLAVDTQYFGPGTRLTVL.

The rearrangement uses TRBV12-3 or TRBV12-4 and TRBJ2-3, with 11 bases matching TRBD2. This CDR3 comprises 16 residues. After removal of 5 bases from V and 4 bases from J, the junction contained 8 bases not matched to a gene. Here the CDR3 DNA reads TGTGCCAGCAGTCCCCGACTAGCGGGGAAAGCAGATACGCAGTATTTT. This encodes CASSPRLAGKADTQYF.

This clonotype was observed many times. The V gene is TRBV4-2, the J gene TRBJ2-5; TRBD1 agrees at 8 bases. The CDR3 is made up of 15 amino acids. The V gene's germline CDR1 is LGHNA and CDR2 YNFKEQ. Trimming removed 0 bases from V and 1 base from J; junction bases left unmatched: 1. The CDR3 DNA sequence: TGTGCCAGCAGCCAAGAAGGACAGGGCCAAGAGACCCAGTACTTC. This encodes CASSQEGQGQETQYF.

In its sample, this clonotype was seen once. This could be a read error, since a much larger clone is one nucleotide away. CDR3 sequence: CASSTAGGNKQFF. In DNA, the CDR3 is TGTGCCAGCAGTACTGCAGGGGGGAATAAGCAGTTCTTC. The genes are TRBV6-1 and TRBJ2-1; D is perhaps TRBD1 (7 bases). Trimming stripped 5 bases from V and 11 bases from J, with 16 bases between. In germline, CDR1 is MNHNS, CDR2 SASEGT. The length of the CDR3 is 13 residues.

This clonotype came up many times. The rearrangement uses TRBV29-1 and TRBJ1-1; D remains ambiguous. The CDR3 has 13 amino acids. With 3 bases removed from V and 0 bases from J, the gap between germline ends came to 8 bases. The germline V gene has CDR1 SQVTM and CDR2 ANQGSEA. This CDR3 reads CSVEGGMNTEAFF. CDR3 nucleotides: TGCAGCGTTGAGGGCGGAATGAACACTGAAGCTTTCTTT.

This clonotype has a count of ten or more. The chain uses TRBV20-1 and TRBJ1-2, with D possibly matching TRBD1 (5 bases). V lost 3 bases to trimming and J lost 2 bases, with 7 bases between them. The CDR3 covers 12 residues. Germline loops: CDR1 DFQATT, CDR2 SNEGSKA (reference sequence). The CDR3 DNA reads TGCAGTGCTAGTGAGGGGAACTATGGCTACACCTTC. Translation: CSASEGNYGYTF.

The rearrangement uses TRBV7-2 and TRBJ2-5; D not certain. Germline lookup yields CDR1 SGHTA and CDR2 FQGNSA. V was cut by 2 bases and J by 11 bases, with 12 bases left in between. The CDR3 is 12 amino acids. The CDR3 sequence is CASSLIQNEQYF. The CDR3 bases are TGTGCCAGCAGCTTAATACAAAATGAGCAGTACTTC.

With respect to this clonotype: One junction end disagrees with the germline gene, perhaps due to a read error. The chain has TRBV20-1 and TRBJ2-1; 8 bases match TRBD2. Germline CDR1 and CDR2: DFQATT and SNEGSKA (reference sequence). The CDR3 loop spans 15 amino acids. DNA for the CDR3: TGCAGTGCTAGAGATGGAGCTAGCGGGCCCAATGAGCACTTCTTC. Translating gives CSARDGASGPNEHFF.

In its sample, this clonotype was seen a few times. This chain joins TRBV25-1 and TRBJ2-5; D may be TRBD2 (6 bases). The germline V gene encodes CDR1 MGHDK and CDR2 SYGVNS. The CDR3 spans 14 residues. V was cut by 4 bases and J by 4 bases, with 13 bases left in between. CDR3 bases: TGTGCCAGCAGTGTAAGCGGGTGGTCAGAGACCCAGTACTTC. This translates into CASSVSGWSETQYF.

The CDR3 loop reads CSARLYRLQGNTEAFF. CDR3 coding DNA: TGCAGTGCTAGACTTTATAGGTTACAGGGCAACACTGAAGCTTTCTTT. The chain recombines TRBV20-1 with TRBJ1-1, with D maybe TRBD1 (6 bases). The V end was cut by 2 bases, the J end by 2 bases, with 18 bases between. Germline CDR1 reads DFQATT; CDR2 reads SNEGSKA (reference sequence). The CDR3 covers 16 residues.

As for this clonotype: A much larger clonotype is one base distant, so this may be a read error. The chain employs TRBV5-1 and TRBJ2-3; 10 nucleotides agree with TRBD1. This CDR3 has 17 residues. CDR1 is SGHRS and CDR2 is YFSETQ in the germline V gene. The CDR3 bases are TGCGCCAGCAGCTTGGCCGGGACAGGGGTGAGCACAGATACGCCGTATTTT. Amino acids: CASSLAGTGVSTDTPYF.

The J gene is TRBJ2-1, the V gene TRBV20-1; 7 bases are a match to TRBD1. The CDR3 loop spans 16 amino acids. Losses at the gene ends were 0 bases for V and 2 bases for J; bases not matched to a gene: 7. Germline V lookup: CDR1 DFQATT, CDR2 SNEGSKA (reference sequence). The CDR3 protein is CSARERQGVPYNEQFF. Here the CDR3 DNA reads TGCAGTGCTAGAGAAAGACAGGGAGTCCCCTACAATGAGCAGTTCTTC.

This rearrangement joins TRBV21-1 to TRBJ1-2. TRBV21-1 is a pseudogene. This CDR3 is 15 amino acids long. CDR3 in amino acids: CASSKEKKRRYGYTF. For the CDR3, the DNA is TGTGCCAGCAGCAAAGAAAAAAAAAGACGCTATGGCTACACCTTC.

The chain uses TRBV20-1 and TRBJ2-1; 8 bases align to TRBD2. This CDR3 comprises 16 residues. Germline V CDR1 and CDR2: DFQATT, SNEGSKA (reference sequence). The ends lost 2 bases at V and 2 bases at J; junction bases unmatched: 8. CDR3 in amino acids: CSARWGLAGTYNEQFF. The CDR3 DNA is TGCAGTGCTAGATGGGGCTTAGCGGGGACCTACAATGAGCAGTTCTTC.

The genes are TRBV2 and TRBJ2-1; D tentatively reads TRBD1 or TRBD2 (5 bases each). This CDR3 is built from 14 residues. CDR1 is SNHLY and CDR2 is FYNNEI in the germline V gene. V gave up 7 bases and J gave up 4 bases, with 14 bases separating them. This CDR3 reads CASNWDATYNEQFF. For the CDR3, the DNA is TGTGCCAGCAATTGGGACGCCACTTACAATGAGCAGTTCTTC.

This rearrangement joins TRBV27 to TRBJ2-5; TRBD2 is a possible D gene (6 bases). CDR1 is MNHEY, CDR2 SMNVEV, per germline (reference sequence). The length of the CDR3 is 14 residues. Trimming pared 2 bases from V and 5 bases from J, leaving 12 bases between. The CDR3 region is CASSLTGVRETQYF. DNA for the CDR3: TGTGCCAGCAGTTTAACGGGAGTGAGGGAGACCCAGTACTTC.

This CDR3 reads CASSLQRGGQAKNIQYF. The CDR3 bases are TGTGCCAGCAGCCTCCAGCGGGGGGGCCAAGCCAAAAACATTCAGTACTTC. J is TRBJ2-4 and V is TRBV11-2; 10 bases are a match to TRBD2. Per the germline V gene, CDR1 is SGHAT and CDR2 is FQNNGV. After removal of 5 bases from V and 0 bases from J, the junction contained 7 bases not matched to a gene. This CDR3 region has 17 residues.

This clonotype was seen repeatedly, ten times or more. The chain couples TRBV4-2 to TRBJ2-4; D not resolved. V lost 2 bases to trimming and J lost 0 bases, with 11 bases between them. Germline loops: CDR1 LGHNA, CDR2 YNFKEQ. The CDR3 extends over 16 amino acids. CDR3 coding DNA: TGTGCCAGCAGCCAATCGAACGTACTAGCCAAAAACATTCAGTACTTC. Protein product: CASSQSNVLAKNIQYF.

In its sample, this clonotype was seen a few times. The V call is TRBV28, the J call TRBJ2-1; TRBD2 agrees at 7 bases. Germline loops: CDR1 MDHEN, CDR2 SYDVKM. This CDR3 is built from 15 residues. V trimming: 7 bases; J trimming: 2 bases; junction bases outside the gene matches: 8. The CDR3 DNA is TGTGCCAGCAACCGACTAGCCTTCGCCTACAATGAGCAGTTCTTC. This sequence encodes CASNRLAFAYNEQFF.

A note on this clonotype: The junction and the germline gene differ at one end; a read error may be behind it. DNA for the CDR3: TGTGCCGGCAGTTACTCGGCAGGGACAGATACGCAGTATTTT. Amino acid sequence: CAGSYSAGTDTQYF. The genes are TRBV6-5 and TRBJ2-3; tentatively, D is TRBD1 (5 bases). The CDR3 runs 14 residues. Looked up from germline, CDR1 is MNHEY and CDR2 is SVGAGI.

CDR3 DNA: TGTGCCAGCAGCCAAGATCTTAGGGGGATCAACGAGCAGTACTTC. It is translated as CASSQDLRGINEQYF. The gene calls are TRBV3-1 and TRBJ2-5; TRBD1 might be the D (6 bases). The J call may be incorrect, as the DNA end agrees better with TRBJ2-7. The CDR3 length is 15 residues. The germline V gene encodes CDR1 LGHDT and CDR2 YNNKEL (reference sequence).

The V and J genes are TRBV7-9 and TRBJ2-1, with 10 bases fitting TRBD1. Germline trimming cut 7 bases from V and 6 bases from J; bases unmatched to any gene: 9. The CDR3 runs 15 residues. Germline loops: CDR1 SEHNR, CDR2 FQNEAQ (reference sequence). The CDR3 loop is CASTLPGQGSNEQFF. The CDR3 DNA follows: TGTGCCAGCACGCTACCGGGACAGGGGTCCAATGAGCAGTTCTTC.

At least ten counts were recorded for this clonotype. The V call is TRBV12-3 or TRBV12-4, the J call TRBJ2-3, with 9 bases aligning to TRBD2. Trimming at V came to 1 base and at J to 1 base, leaving 6 bases not matched to a gene. The CDR3 has 17 residues. The CDR3 nucleotides are TGTGCCAGCAGTTTAGGCCTACTAGCGGGCGGCACAGATACGCAGTATTTT. It is translated as CASSLGLLAGGTDTQYF.

V usage is TRBV6-5 and J usage is TRBJ1-4; D is possibly TRBD1 (6 bases). From germline, CDR1 is MNHEY and CDR2 SVGAGI. The CDR3 length is 15 residues. Trimming cost V 6 bases and J 3 bases, with 14 bases left between them. In DNA, the CDR3 is TGTGCCAGCAGGCGGAACAGGGCCTCTAATGAAAAACTGTTTTTT. This codes for CASRRNRASNEKLFF.

The V gene is TRBV10-3, the J gene TRBJ1-5, with a possible D match to TRBD1 (5 bases). Germline CDR1 is ENHRY and CDR2 is SYGVKD. The CDR3 loop spans 14 amino acids. V lost 5 bases, J lost 0 bases, and 8 bases lay in between. For the CDR3, the DNA is TGTGCCATCAGTTCAACAGGTAGCAATCAGCCCCAGCATTTT. This sequence encodes CAISSTGSNQPQHF.

J is TRBJ2-1 and V is TRBV6-1; possibly TRBD2 for D (5 bases). In germline, CDR1 is MNHNS, CDR2 SASEGT. This CDR3 is built from 11 residues. Trimming took off 3 bases at V and 9 bases at J, with 6 bases between the two ends. As DNA, the CDR3 is TGTGCCAGCAGTGACGCGGGTGAGCAGTTCTTC. This encodes CASSDAGEQFF.

V usage is TRBV27 and J usage is TRBJ2-4; 7 bases are a match to TRBD1. Judging by the DNA end, TRBJ2-5 fits better; the J call may be wrong. The CDR3 extends over 13 amino acids. CDR1 and CDR2 (germline): MNHEY, SMNVEV (reference sequence). The CDR3 DNA sequence: TGTGCCAGCAGTTTAGAGGACAGGGAGACCCAGTACTTC. Its protein is CASSLEDRETQYF.

V is TRBV4-1 and J is TRBJ2-3; maybe TRBD2 (6 bases). CDR1 MGHRA and CDR2 YSYEKL come from the germline V gene. The CDR3 has 14 amino acids. Trimming shortened V by 3 bases and J by 3 bases, and 10 bases separated the two germline ends. CDR3 loop: CASSHYRGTDTQYF. CDR3 bases: TGCGCCAGCAGCCATTACCGGGGGACAGATACGCAGTATTTT.

The rearrangement links TRBV28 to TRBJ2-7; D may match TRBD1 or TRBD2 (5 bases each). Per the germline V gene, CDR1 is MDHEN and CDR2 is SYDVKM. V lost 3 bases to trimming and J lost 0 bases, with 21 bases between them. This CDR3 has 18 amino acids. CDR3 nucleotides: TGTGCCAGCAGTTTTTCGCCTGACATCGGTGGGGGCTCCTACGAGCAGTACTTC. It specifies CASSFSPDIGGGSYEQYF.